Below are 3 T cell receptor beta chains sequenced from a single sample in a study of blood T cell repertoires in COVID-19 (dated by TCRdb to between 2020 and 2021). The protocol used for the library was the immunoSEQ multiplex PCR assay. TCRdb obtained this table from immuneACCESS and retained in-frame rearrangements with V and J assigned. These tables miss some clones; where compared with another copy, unresolved V genes account for less than half of the shortfall, and the remainder is unexplained. For this sample the table gives hundreds of thousands of clones, of which about 88% were detected only once. The biggest ten clones account for 1.3% of the sample. Sample: peripheral blood. Receptor source: a man between 65 and 85 years old with acute or convalescent COVID-19.

CDR3 loop: CASSRTYQNNEQFF. CDR3 nucleotides: TGTGCCAGCAGCCGTACCTACCAAAACAATGAGCAGTTCTTC. J is TRBJ2-1 and V is TRBV7-2; D is uncertain. Trimming stripped 5 bases from V and 5 bases from J, with 13 bases between. The CDR3 consists of 14 residues. Per germline, CDR1 SGHTA and CDR2 FQGNSA.

This chain uses TRBV20-1 with TRBJ1-1; 8 bases match TRBD1. V lost 3 bases and J lost 5; bases outside the gene matches: 8. CDR3 length: 14 amino acids. The germline V gene has CDR1 DFQATT and CDR2 SNEGSKA (reference sequence). DNA of the CDR3: TGCAGTGCTAGTAGTGCCGGACAGGGAACTGAAGCTTTCTTT. Translated: CSASSAGQGTEAFF.

The chain couples TRBV19 to TRBJ2-7, with 7 nucleotides matching TRBD1. CDR1 and CDR2 (germline): LNHDA, SQIVND (reference sequence). V shed 5 bases, J shed 3 bases, and the junction held 10 bases outside the gene matches. The CDR3 sequence is 15 residues long. DNA for the CDR3: TGTGCCAGTAGTGACCCCGGGACAGTCTACTACGAGCAGTACTTC. As protein: CASSDPGTVYYEQYF. Supplemented by reference TRBV19 and TRBJ2-7, the full variable domain reads DGGITQSPKYLFRKEGQNVTLSCEQNLNHDAMYWYRQDPGQGLRLIYYSQIVNDFQKGDIAEGYSVSREKKESFPLTVTSAQKNPTAFYLCASSDPGTVYYEQYFGPGTRLTVT.